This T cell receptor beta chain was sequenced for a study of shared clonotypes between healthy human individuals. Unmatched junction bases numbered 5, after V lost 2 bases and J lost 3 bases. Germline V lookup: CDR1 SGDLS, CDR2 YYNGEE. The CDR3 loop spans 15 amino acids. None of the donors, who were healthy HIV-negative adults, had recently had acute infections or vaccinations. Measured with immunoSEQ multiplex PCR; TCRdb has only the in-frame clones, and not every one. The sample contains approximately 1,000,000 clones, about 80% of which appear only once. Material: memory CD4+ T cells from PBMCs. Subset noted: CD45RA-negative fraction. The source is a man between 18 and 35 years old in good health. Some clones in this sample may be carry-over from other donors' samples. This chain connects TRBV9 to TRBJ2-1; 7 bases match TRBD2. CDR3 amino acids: CASSVSSGNYNEQFF. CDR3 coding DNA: TGTGCCAGCAGCGTTTCTAGCGGCAACTACAATGAGCAGTTCTTC. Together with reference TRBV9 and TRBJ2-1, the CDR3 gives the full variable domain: DSGVTQTPKHLITATGQRVTLRCSPRSGDLSVYWYQQSLDQGLQFLIQYYNGEERAKGNILERFSAQQFPDLHSELNLSSLELGDSALYFCASSVSSGNYNEQFFGPGTRLTVL.